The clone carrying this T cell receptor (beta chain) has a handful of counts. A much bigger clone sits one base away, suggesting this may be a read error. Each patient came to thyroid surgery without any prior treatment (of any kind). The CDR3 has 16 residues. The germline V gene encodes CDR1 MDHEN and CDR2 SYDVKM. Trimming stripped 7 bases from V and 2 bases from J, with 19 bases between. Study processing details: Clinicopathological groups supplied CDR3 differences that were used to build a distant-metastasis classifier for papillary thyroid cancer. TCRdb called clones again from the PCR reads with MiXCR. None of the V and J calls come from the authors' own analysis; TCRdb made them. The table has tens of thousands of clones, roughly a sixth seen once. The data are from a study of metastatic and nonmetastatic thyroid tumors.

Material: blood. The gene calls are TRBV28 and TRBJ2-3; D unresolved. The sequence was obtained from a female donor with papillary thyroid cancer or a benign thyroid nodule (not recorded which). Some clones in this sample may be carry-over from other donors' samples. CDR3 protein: CASIHTLWGNTDTQYF. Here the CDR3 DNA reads TGTGCCAGCATCCACACTCTTTGGGGTAACACAGATACGCAGTATTTT.